The rows below give T cell receptor beta chains drawn from one sample of a study of CD8 T cells in ankylosing spondylitis. TCRdb reanalysed the 5' RACE reads using MiXCR and keeps one entry per CDR3 protein. The sample lists around 320,000 distinct CDR3 sequences, less than 25% occurring once. The sequenced material came from blood, either unsorted or a sorted T cell fraction (not recorded which). The receptors derive from a female donor with ankylosing spondylitis or in good health (not recorded which). The CDR3 runs from the conserved cysteine through the conserved F or W. A D gene is named only where the DNA matches it firmly. Only part of the rows carry a size: once, few, many, or a class if the clone is expanded.

D gene	clone size	V gene	J gene	CDR3 DNA	CDR3 protein
TRBD2	NA	TRBV6-1	TRBJ2-1	TGTGCCAGCAGTGGACACTTAGCGGGAGAGGGCAACAATGAGCAGTTCTTC	CASSGHLAGEGNNEQFF
NA	NA	TRBV24-1	TRBJ2-1	TGTGCCACCAGCGGGGTTGCCTACAATGAGCAGTTCTTC	CATSGVAYNEQFF
NA	few	TRBV7-2	TRBJ2-3	TGTGCCAGCAGCTCCGGGACTGTCACAGATACGCAGTATTTT	CASSSGTVTDTQYF
TRBD2	few	TRBV10-3	TRBJ2-7	TGTGCCATCAGTGACGGGAGGGCCGTAAACGAGCAGTACTTC	CAISDGRAVNEQYF
NA	many	TRBV10-3	TRBJ2-1	TGTGCCATCAGTGAGTCGAGACAGGCTAGGGTCAATGAGCAGTTCTTC	CAISESRQARVNEQFF
NA	few	TRBV7-2	TRBJ1-4	TGTGCCAGCAGCATTGGGGGCAGGGGTAATGAAAAACTGTTTTTT	CASSIGGRGNEKLFF
NA	many	TRBV28	TRBJ2-1	TGTGCCAGCAGTTTATCCCTTTTCGGGAGTGGGGGCAATGAGCAGTTCTTC	CASSLSLFGSGGNEQFF
TRBD1	few	TRBV20-1	TRBJ2-7	TGCAGTGCTAGAGTTCTGGGACAGGGATACGAGCAGTACTTC	CSARVLGQGYEQYF
NA	few	TRBV6-6	TRBJ2-1	TGTGCCAGCAGTTCAGGGGGGGGTGAGCAGTTCTTC	CASSSGGGEQFF
TRBD2	NA	TRBV7-9	TRBJ2-7	TGTGCCAGCAGCTCGATCCGCGGGAGGCCCTTTATCGACGAGCAGTACTTC	CASSSIRGRPFIDEQYF
NA	NA	TRBV29-1	TRBJ1-1	TGCAGCGTTGGGATACAGGGTAAGGGTGAAGCTTTCTTT	CSVGIQGKGEAFF
NA	many	TRBV10-3	TRBJ2-5	TGTGCCACTGGAGGGGGCCCGAAGGAGACCCAGTACTTC	CATGGGPKETQYF
TRBD1	NA	TRBV5-1	TRBJ2-7	TGCGCCAGCAGCCTCGGGACAGGGCCGGGCTACGAGCAGTACTTC	CASSLGTGPGYEQYF
TRBD2	few	TRBV6-1	TRBJ2-3	TGTGCCAGCACCCGGACTAGCGGGAGGACGAATACGCAGTATTTT	CASTRTSGRTNTQYF
TRBD1	NA	TRBV12-3/TRBV12-4	TRBJ2-3	TGTGCCAGCAGTACAGACAGGGTTAGCGCAGATACGCAGTATTTT	CASSTDRVSADTQYF
NA	few	TRBV5-1	TRBJ2-1	TGCGCCAGCAGATGGGGGGAGGCCGGGAATGAGCAGTTCTTC	CASRWGEAGNEQFF
NA	NA	TRBV3-1	TRBJ2-7	TGTGCCAGCAGCCAGCGAAGGAACGAGCAGTACTTC	CASSQRRNEQYF
NA	NA	TRBV20-1	TRBJ2-1	TGCAGTGCTAGAGCTAGGTTGGCTAGCGCGTACAATGAGCAGTTCTTC	CSARARLASAYNEQFF
NA	NA	TRBV11-2	TRBJ2-5	TGTGCCAGCAGTCTCGACTGGGTGAGAGGGCAAGAGACCCAGTACTTC	CASSLDWVRGQETQYF
NA	few	TRBV7-9	TRBJ2-5	TGTGCCAGCAGCTGGGACACCGAAGAGACCCAGTACTTC	CASSWDTEETQYF
TRBD2	few	TRBV6-1	TRBJ2-7	TGTGCCAGCAGTGACACGGGACTACTCTATTACGAGCAGTACTTC	CASSDTGLLYYEQYF
TRBD1	few	TRBV15	TRBJ1-5	TGTGCCACCAGCAGAGATCTGGGGACAGGGAGCGAACAGCCCCAGCATTTT	CATSRDLGTGSEQPQHF
TRBD2	NA	TRBV20-1	TRBJ2-3	TGCAGTGCTAGCCCTCCTTCTGGCGGGAGGGGCACAGATACGCAGTATTTT	CSASPPSGGRGTDTQYF
NA	many	TRBV29-1	TRBJ1-2	TGCAGCGTTCGACCAGGCGGAGAGGGCTACACCTTC	CSVRPGGEGYTF
NA	few	TRBV10-3	TRBJ2-3	TGTGCCATAAATTCGGCCCGAGGGGATACGCAGTATTTT	CAINSARGDTQYF
NA	NA	TRBV12-2	TRBJ2-1	TGTGCAAGTCGCCGCCCATGGGAGCGGACTAGTGGGTTATATGAGCAGTTCTTC	CASRRPWERTSGLYEQFF
NA	few	TRBV20-1	TRBJ2-1	TGCAGTGCTAGAGGTTACAGGCAATCCTACAATGAGCAGTTCTTC	CSARGYRQSYNEQFF
NA	NA	TRBV19	TRBJ2-5	TGTGCCAGTAGTATCGGAGGAAAGGAGACCCAGTACTTC	CASSIGGKETQYF
TRBD1	NA	TRBV5-1	TRBJ2-1	TGCGCCAGCAGCTTGGGGGACAGGGTGGCTGAGCAGTTCTTC	CASSLGDRVAEQFF
NA	NA	TRBV6-5	TRBJ2-7	TGCGCCAGCAGTTACTCGCAGGCTCAGGAGCAGTACTTC	CASSYSQAQEQYF
TRBD2	NA	TRBV28	TRBJ2-1	TGTGCCAGCAGTCCCGGGGGGGGGATGTCCCAGTTCTTC	CASSPGGGMSQFF
NA	few	TRBV12-3/TRBV12-4	TRBJ2-7	TGTGCCAGCAGTTTGGGGGGTAGAGGACTACGCGAGCAGTACTTC	CASSLGGRGLREQYF
TRBD2	NA	TRBV6-1	TRBJ2-1	TGTGCCAGCAGTGGCGGGAGAAGGGTCAATGAGCAGTTCTTC	CASSGGRRVNEQFF
TRBD2	NA	TRBV12-3/TRBV12-4	TRBJ2-1	TGTGCCAGCAGTTTAGAACGAGGCGGGAGGGTGTTCTTC	CASSLERGGRVFF
TRBD1	NA	TRBV30	TRBJ2-2	TGTGCCTGGAGGAGGGGGACAGGGTCCGGGGAGCTGTTTTTT	CAWRRGTGSGELFF
NA	few	TRBV7-9	TRBJ2-1	TGTGCCAGCAGCGCGACCGGACTATACAATGAGCAGTTCTTC	CASSATGLYNEQFF
NA	few	TRBV10-3	TRBJ2-7	TGTGCCATCAGGGGGGGGGCCACGCAAGTCTACGAGCAGTACTTC	CAIRGGATQVYEQYF
TRBD1	few	TRBV9	TRBJ1-1	TGTGCCAGCAGCGTTACCGGAGGGGGCGGGGAAGCTTTCTTT	CASSVTGGGGEAFF
NA	NA	TRBV3-1	TRBJ1-5	TGTGCCAGCAGCCAAGCAGGAAGGAATCAGCCCCAGCATTTT	CASSQAGRNQPQHF
TRBD2	few	TRBV25-1	TRBJ2-2	TGTGCCAGCAGTGAATATCCCGGGACTAGCGGGAGGAACACCGGGGAGCTGTTTTTT	CASSEYPGTSGRNTGELFF
NA	NA	TRBV28	TRBJ2-3	TGTGCCAGCAGTCCCCGGGGTAGACGAGTACGGACAGATACGCAGTATTTT	CASSPRGRRVRTDTQYF
NA	NA	TRBV6-5	TRBJ2-2	TGTGCCAGCAGTTACCTCTCGCCCGGGGAGCTGTTTTTT	CASSYLSPGELFF
TRBD2	NA	TRBV6-5	TRBJ2-1	TGTGCCAGCAGTTCCGTAGCGGGAGGGTTAAACTACAATGAGCAGTTCTTC	CASSSVAGGLNYNEQFF
TRBD1	NA	TRBV7-9	TRBJ1-2	TGTGCCAGCAGCGCAGACAGGGGTCCCTATGGCTACACCTTC	CASSADRGPYGYTF
NA	NA	TRBV12-3/TRBV12-4	TRBJ2-1	TGTGCCAGTAAGGAGCGGATGGACTACAATGAGCAGTTCTTC	CASKERMDYNEQFF
NA	few	TRBV7-2	TRBJ2-5	TGTGCCAGCAGCTTAGGCCTAGCAACGAGCCAGACCCAGTACTTC	CASSLGLATSQTQYF
TRBD1	NA	TRBV4-2	TRBJ1-1	TGTGCCAGCAGCCAGGGAAACAGGGGGAACACTGAAGCTTTCTTT	CASSQGNRGNTEAFF
NA	many	TRBV12-3/TRBV12-4	TRBJ1-5	TGTGCCAGCAGTCAGGGGTATCAGCCCCAGCATTTT	CASSQGYQPQHF
NA	few	TRBV29-1	TRBJ2-1	TGCAGCGTTGATGTAATAACGAGGGGGACCTACAATGAGCAGTTCTTC	CSVDVITRGTYNEQFF